This T cell receptor beta chain was captured in a study of T cells in Graves' hyperthyroidism and ophthalmopathy. Study-level results: Appearing also in blood were most of the thyroid clonotypes expanded above 0.001.

The CDR3 totals 18 residues. Trimming shortened V by 1 base and J by 4 bases, and 22 bases separated the two germline ends. In germline, CDR1 is MNHNS, CDR2 SASEGT. Amplified TCR beta CDR3 regions derived from RNA transcripts. TCR CDR3 underwent first-round RT-PCR with the HTBI primer set. TCRdb independently ran MiXCR on the multiplex PCR reads; one entry per CDR3 protein. The table has about 680,000 distinct CDR3 sequences, just over 35% seen once; the top ten hold roughly 31%. This clonotype was detected only a few times. Antigen: not known. Graves' hyperthyroidism qualified as stable when ophthalmopathy did not progress within 18 months.

The genes are TRBV6-1 and TRBJ1-1; a weak D match, TRBD1 (6 bases). The sequenced material came from blood. The TCR originated in a woman in her thirties or forties with Graves' hyperthyroidism. This CDR3 reads CASSEGAFGQTTGTEAFF. The CDR3 nucleotides are TGTGCCAGCAGTGAAGGGGCATTTGGACAGACAACAGGCACTGAAGCTTTCTTT.